Each of the 30 T cell receptor beta chains below was sequenced from the same sample in a study of cytomegalovirus exposure and HLA in healthy donors (dated by TCRdb to 2017 to 2019). Library prep was done by the immunoSEQ multiplex PCR assay. For the multiplex PCR, a mixture combining 60 forward primers for TCR Vbeta segments and 13 reverse primers for TCR Jbeta segments was used. The source is immuneACCESS, and TCRdb retained only in-frame sequences with V and J called. Part of the clones is not carried over; for the studies checked, unresolved V genes explain less than half of this, and the remainder is unexplained. This sample is represented by about 130,000 clones; under 80% of them were singletons. The leading ten clones occupy roughly 4.5% of the sample. The sequencing input was PBMCs. Receptors were obtained from a man aged 18 to 29 in good health and CMV-seropositive.

The rearrangement joins TRBV6-6 to TRBJ1-4; tentative D call: TRBD1 (6 bases). Per the germline V gene, CDR1 is MNHNY and CDR2 is SVGAGI (reference sequence). Deletions cut 2 bases from V and 8 bases from J, with 9 bases between. The CDR3 loop spans 13 amino acids. This CDR3 is CASSYRTEEKLFF. The DNA of the CDR3 is TGTGCCAGCAGTTACCGGACAGAAGAAAAACTGTTTTTT.

V is TRBV5-6 and J is TRBJ2-1; D not resolved. This CDR3 is 14 amino acids long. CDR1 SGHDT and CDR2 YYEEEE come from the germline V gene. V lost 2 bases and J 0 bases, leaving 6 bases between the germline ends. This chain's CDR3 is CASSFSGSYNEQFF. CDR3 in DNA: TGTGCCAGCAGCTTCAGTGGCTCCTACAATGAGCAGTTCTTC.

This rearrangement joins TRBV14 to TRBJ2-3; D unresolved. The germline gives CDR1 SGHDN, CDR2 FVKESK. The CDR3 has 15 residues. V was pared by 1 base and J by 2 bases, with 10 bases between. The CDR3 DNA reads as TGTGCCAGCAGCCAAGGAGGAGCATCCACAGATACGCAGTATTTT. The encoded protein is CASSQGGASTDTQYF. Supplemented by reference TRBV14 and TRBJ2-3, the full variable domain reads EAGVTQFPSHSVIEKGQTVTLRCDPISGHDNLYWYRRVMGKEIKFLLHFVKESKQDESGMPNNRFLAERTGGTYSTLKVQPAELEDSGVYFCASSQGGASTDTQYFGPGTRLTVL.

With regard to this clone: In the same sample, other DNA sequences code for this CDR3. The chain employs TRBV7-2 and TRBJ2-7, with a possible D match to TRBD2 (6 bases). This CDR3 is built from 15 residues. V was shortened by 4 bases and J by 2 bases, with 15 bases between the two germline ends. The germline V gene encodes CDR1 SGHTA and CDR2 FQGNSA. The CDR3 protein is CASSSSGLDPYEQYF. The CDR3 region has the DNA TGTGCCAGCAGCTCCTCGGGACTGGACCCCTACGAGCAGTACTTC.

The chain employs TRBV4-3 and TRBJ2-3, with D possibly being TRBD2 (5 bases). This CDR3 is 18 amino acids long. Trimming shortened V by 0 bases and J by 3 bases, and 19 bases separated the two germline ends. Germline V gene lookup returns CDR1 LGHNA and CDR2 YSLEER. In nucleotides, the CDR3 is TGCGCCAGCAGCCAAGATGGCCCTGCAGGAGGTAGGACAGATACGCAGTATTTT. This encodes CASSQDGPAGGRTDTQYF.

This chain connects TRBV25-1 to TRBJ2-2; TRBD1 is a possible D gene (5 bases). V was shortened by 0 bases and J by 3 bases, with 8 bases between the two germline ends. From germline, CDR1 is MGHDK and CDR2 SYGVNS. This CDR3 is 15 amino acids long. The CDR3 region has the DNA TGTGCCAGCAGTGAATACGGCAGGGACACCGGGGAGCTGTTTTTT. Protein product: CASSEYGRDTGELFF.

The rearrangement uses TRBV6-6 and TRBJ1-1, with D possibly matching TRBD1 (5 bases). V was shortened by 5 bases and J by 3 bases, with 13 bases between the two germline ends. This CDR3 comprises 14 residues. The V gene's germline CDR1 is MNHNY and CDR2 SVGAGI (reference sequence). CDR3 coding DNA: TGTGCCAGCAGTACCTCGGGGGGGGACACTGAAGCTTTCTTT. Protein sequence: CASSTSGGDTEAFF.

This chain uses TRBV5-8 with TRBJ1-5; TRBD1 matches 9 bases. The junction had 7 bases not matched to a gene; V was cut back by 5 bases and J by 1 base. The CDR3 is made up of 16 amino acids. CDR1 SGHTS and CDR2 YDEGEE come from the germline V gene. The CDR3 region is CASSLTGGWSNQPQHF. The CDR3 coding sequence is TGTGCCAGCAGTTTAACAGGGGGCTGGAGCAATCAGCCCCAGCATTTT. Full variable domain (rest looked up from reference TRBV5-8 and TRBJ1-5): EAGVTQSPTHLIKTRGQQATLRCSPISGHTSVYWYQQALGLGLQFLLWYDEGEERNRGNFPPRFSGRQFPNYSSELNVNALELEDSALYLCASSLTGGWSNQPQHFGDGTRLSIL.

This clone has only a few counts. The chain couples TRBV10-1 to TRBJ2-2, with 8 bases lining up with TRBD1. The CDR3 is 18 amino acids. Germline V gives CDR1 WNHNN, CDR2 SYGVQD (reference sequence). Trimming at V came to 3 bases and at J to 1 base, leaving 10 bases not matched to a gene. The CDR3 is CASSDPTSGTGNTGELFF. For the CDR3, the DNA is TGCGCCAGCAGTGATCCTACTTCCGGGACAGGGAACACCGGGGAGCTGTTTTTT.

This clone was counted once. The chain employs TRBV13 and TRBJ1-1, with TRBD1 matching over 9 bases. V dropped 7 bases and J dropped 1; count of bases not matched to a gene: 16. This CDR3 comprises 18 residues. Germline V gene sequence: CDR1 PRHDT, CDR2 FYEKMQ (reference sequence). The CDR3 region is CASKDRGLETTKNTEAFF. The CDR3 nucleotides read TGTGCCAGCAAGGACAGGGGACTCGAAACGACAAAGAACACTGAAGCTTTCTTT.

The chain uses TRBV6-5 and TRBJ1-2; 7 bases are shared with TRBD1. The CDR3 sequence is 13 residues long. The trim removed 6 bases at V and 6 bases at J, leaving 7 bases unmatched. Germline loops: CDR1 MNHEY, CDR2 SVGAGI. The CDR3 is CASSTGQRHGYTF. The CDR3, as DNA: TGTGCCAGCAGCACGGGACAGCGTCATGGCTACACCTTC.

This chain joins TRBV28 and TRBJ2-7; 10 bases match TRBD1. Germline trimming cut 0 bases from V and 7 bases from J; bases unmatched to any gene: 6. The CDR3 has 15 residues. Germline V gene lookup returns CDR1 MDHEN and CDR2 SYDVKM. The CDR3, as DNA: TGTGCCAGCAGTTTATGGGGGACAGGGGCAAAGGAGCAGTACTTC. It encodes CASSLWGTGAKEQYF.

V is TRBV7-9 and J is TRBJ2-5; 12 nucleotides align to TRBD2. Germline-derived CDR1 and CDR2 are SEHNR and FQNEAQ (reference sequence). V was clipped by 5 bases and J by 1 base; unmatched bases: 5. The CDR3 runs to 16 residues. CDR3 residues: CASSQGTSGFQETQYF. CDR3 nucleotide sequence: TGTGCCAGCAGCCAAGGGACTAGCGGGTTCCAAGAGACCCAGTACTTC.

The V call is TRBV7-9, the J call TRBJ2-3; D gene uncertain. Trimming pared 7 bases from V and 2 bases from J, leaving 10 bases between. The CDR3 loop spans 13 amino acids. The germline gives CDR1 SEHNR, CDR2 FQNEAQ (reference sequence). CDR3 sequence: CASILLPTDTQYF. DNA for the CDR3: TGTGCCAGCATCCTCCTACCCACAGATACGCAGTATTTT.

The chain couples TRBV5-6 to TRBJ1-6, with D perhaps matching TRBD1 (6 bases). The CDR3 consists of 14 residues. Germline CDR1 SGHDT, CDR2 YYEEEE. Deletions cut 6 bases from V and 9 bases from J, with 16 bases between. The chain's CDR3 is CASTGGRGGSPLHF. The CDR3 coding sequence is TGTGCCAGCACCGGCGGCAGGGGTGGTTCACCCCTCCACTTT.

This clone occurred a few times. This chain links TRBV5-6 with TRBJ1-5; D possibly corresponds to TRBD1 (5 bases). V lost 1 base to trimming and J lost 8 bases, with 13 bases between them. This CDR3 spans 14 amino acids. The germline CDR1 and CDR2 sequences are SGHDT and YYEEEE. The CDR3 region has the DNA TGTGCCAGCAGCTTGTCCGCAGGGCCAAAGCCCCAGCATTTT. Translating gives CASSLSAGPKPQHF.

This clone came up once. The germline gene is not matched at one end of the junction; a read error may be the cause. The chain carries TRBV28 and TRBJ2-1; D ambiguous. This CDR3 has 12 residues. Germline V lookup: CDR1 MDHEN, CDR2 SYDVKM. In DNA form, the CDR3 reads TGTGCCAGCAGGACCTCCCGCCTGGAGCCGTTCTTC. Amino acid sequence: CASRTSRLEPFF.

The DNA of the CDR3 is TGTGCCAGCAGCTGGGACAGGGGGATATATCCTGGAAACACCATATATTTT. The encoded protein is CASSWDRGIYPGNTIYF. The rearrangement links TRBV5-6 to TRBJ1-3, with 11 bases aligning to TRBD1. Trimming took 3 bases from V and 2 from J; bases not matched to a gene: 7. The CDR3 is 17 amino acids. Germline loops: CDR1 SGHDT, CDR2 YYEEEE.

V usage is TRBV6-5 and J usage is TRBJ2-3; 10 bases are a match to TRBD1. The J segment lost 4 bases and the V segment lost 7 bases, leaving 5 bases of the junction unmatched. Germline V gives CDR1 MNHEY, CDR2 SVGAGI. The CDR3 contains 14 residues. The CDR3 DNA follows: TGTGCCAGCAACCGACAGGGGGCGGCAGATACGCAGTATTTT. Translation gives CASNRQGAADTQYF.

The chain joins TRBV4-3 to TRBJ1-5; D is undetermined. This CDR3 region has 15 residues. With 0 bases removed from V and 4 bases from J, the gap between germline ends came to 10 bases. Looked up from germline, CDR1 is LGHNA and CDR2 is YSLEER. The chain's CDR3 is CASSQDMAVNQPQHF. Here the CDR3 DNA reads TGCGCCAGCAGCCAAGACATGGCAGTTAATCAGCCCCAGCATTTT.

The rearrangement uses TRBV10-3 and TRBJ1-6; no clear D gene. The germline V and J ends were trimmed by 10 bases and 6 bases, with 13 bases remaining between them. The CDR3 totals 13 residues. The germline V gene has CDR1 ENHRY and CDR2 SYGVKD. CDR3 residues: CATGGSINSPLHF. Written as DNA, the CDR3 is TGTGCCACCGGCGGGTCCATTAATTCACCCCTCCACTTT.

A remark on this clone: This CDR3 is also generated by other DNA sequences in the sample. The chain has TRBV5-6 and TRBJ1-1, with D perhaps TRBD1 (5 bases). The CDR3 contains 13 residues. Per the germline V gene, CDR1 is SGHDT and CDR2 is YYEEEE. Between the trimmed V and J ends, which lost 1 base and 4 bases, there was a span of 8 bases. CDR3 nucleotides: TGTGCCAGCAGCTTGCCAGGGCCCACTGAAGCTTTCTTT. This codes for CASSLPGPTEAFF.

The V and J genes are TRBV19 and TRBJ1-1; 7 bases are shared with TRBD1. The length of the CDR3 is 14 residues. Trimming at V came to 1 base and at J to 4 bases, leaving 3 bases not matched to a gene. Germline-derived CDR1 and CDR2 are LNHDA and SQIVND (reference sequence). This CDR3 reads CASSIGQGVTEAFF. CDR3 in DNA: TGTGCCAGTAGTATAGGACAGGGAGTCACTGAAGCTTTCTTT. The whole variable domain, remainder taken from reference TRBV19 and TRBJ1-1, is DGGITQSPKYLFRKEGQNVTLSCEQNLNHDAMYWYRQDPGQGLRLIYYSQIVNDFQKGDIAEGYSVSREKKESFPLTVTSAQKNPTAFYLCASSIGQGVTEAFFGQGTRLTVV.

The chain carries TRBV6-5 and TRBJ2-6; possible D gene TRBD2, 5 bases. The length of the CDR3 is 15 residues. With 2 bases removed from V and 2 bases from J, the gap between germline ends came to 7 bases. The germline V gene has CDR1 MNHEY and CDR2 SVGAGI. The CDR3 sequence: CASSYRTPGANVLTF. The CDR3 DNA sequence: TGTGCCAGCAGTTACAGGACTCCTGGGGCCAACGTCCTGACTTTC.

The chain uses TRBV5-1 and TRBJ2-7; D gene uncertain. From germline, CDR1 is SGHRS and CDR2 YFSETQ. Trimming pared 0 bases from V and 2 bases from J, leaving 9 bases between. The CDR3 covers 14 residues. The CDR3 is CASSLAAEAYEQYF. The DNA for the CDR3 is TGCGCCAGCAGCTTGGCCGCAGAGGCCTACGAGCAGTACTTC.

The gene calls are TRBV18 and TRBJ2-7; tentatively, D is TRBD2 (6 bases). The CDR3 runs to 13 residues. Trimming shortened V by 3 bases and J by 6 bases, and 12 bases separated the two germline ends. Germline assignment: CDR1 KGHSH and CDR2 LQKENI. For the CDR3, the DNA is TGTGCCAGCTCACCGGGACTTCTTGGCGAGCAGTACTTC. It specifies CASSPGLLGEQYF.

This chain connects TRBV13 to TRBJ2-5, with 8 nucleotides matching TRBD1. The trim removed 5 bases at V and 5 bases at J, leaving 10 bases unmatched. CDR3 length equals 15 residues. Per the germline V gene, CDR1 is PRHDT and CDR2 is FYEKMQ (reference sequence). CDR3 in amino acids: CASSPLAGGGETQYF. The CDR3 DNA is TGTGCCAGCAGCCCGCTTGCAGGGGGCGGGGAGACCCAGTACTTC.

The rearrangement uses TRBV7-9 and TRBJ2-2, with TRBD2 identical over 7 bases. The CDR3 loop spans 17 amino acids. V lost 10 bases, J lost 7 bases, and 21 bases stayed unmatched. CDR1 and CDR2 from the germline V gene are SEHNR and FQNEAQ (reference sequence). This CDR3 reads CANEAGLTGGLDGELFF. CDR3 nucleotide sequence: TGTGCCAACGAAGCAGGGCTAACGGGAGGTCTGGACGGGGAGCTGTTTTTT.

V is TRBV11-1 and J is TRBJ2-1; D is possibly TRBD2 (5 bases). The CDR3 is 11 amino acids. With 3 bases removed from V and 9 bases from J, the gap between germline ends came to 6 bases. Germline V gene data show CDR1 as SGHAT and CDR2 as FQDESV (reference sequence). CDR3 DNA sequence: TGTGCCAGCAGCTTTGAGGGTGAGCAGTTCTTC. Translating gives CASSFEGEQFF.

This clone was detected a few times. Relative to the germline gene, one junction end is altered; a read error may explain this. The chain employs TRBV7-7 and TRBJ2-7; TRBD2 matches 10 bases. CDR3 length equals 15 residues. Germline CDR1 is SSHAT and CDR2 is FNYEAQ (reference sequence). The CDR3 sequence is CASSPRLAGPYEQYF. The CDR3 DNA follows: TGTGCTAGCAGCCCAAGACTAGCGGGCCCTTACGAGCAGTACTTC.